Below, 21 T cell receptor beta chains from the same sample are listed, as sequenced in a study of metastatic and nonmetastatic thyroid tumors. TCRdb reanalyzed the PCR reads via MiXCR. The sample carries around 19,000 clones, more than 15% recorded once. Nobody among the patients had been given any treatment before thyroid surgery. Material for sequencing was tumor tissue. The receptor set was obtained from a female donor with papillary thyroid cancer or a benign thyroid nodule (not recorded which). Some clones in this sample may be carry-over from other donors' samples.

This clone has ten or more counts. This CDR3 is CSARAAVYEQYF. CDR3 coding DNA: TGCAGTGCTAGAGCAGCGGTCTACGAGCAGTACTTC. The chain combines TRBV20-1 with TRBJ2-7, with D possibly TRBD2 on 5 matching bases. This CDR3 comprises 12 residues. The germline V gene encodes CDR1 DFQATT and CDR2 SNEGSKA (reference sequence). V gave up 1 base and J gave up 3 bases, with 7 bases separating them.

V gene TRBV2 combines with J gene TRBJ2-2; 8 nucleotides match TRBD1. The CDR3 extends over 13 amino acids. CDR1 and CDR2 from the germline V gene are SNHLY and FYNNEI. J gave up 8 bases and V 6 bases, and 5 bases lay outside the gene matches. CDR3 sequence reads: CASSPGGGGELFF. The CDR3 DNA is TGTGCCAGCAGCCCAGGGGGCGGAGGGGAGCTGTTTTTT.

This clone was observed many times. The DNA of the CDR3 is TGTGCCAGCAGTTTAAAAGGCAGGGTGAACACTGAAGCTTTCTTT. Residues: CASSLKGRVNTEAFF. V is TRBV27 and J is TRBJ1-1; a possible D gene is TRBD1 (5 bases). The germline gives CDR1 MNHEY, CDR2 SMNVEV (reference sequence). CDR3 length: 15 amino acids. Trimming left V 2 bases short and J 0 bases short, with 10 bases between.

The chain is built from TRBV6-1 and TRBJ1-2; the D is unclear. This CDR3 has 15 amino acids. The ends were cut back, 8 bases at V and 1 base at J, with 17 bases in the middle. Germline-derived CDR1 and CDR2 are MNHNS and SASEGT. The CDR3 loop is CASPSPAQRNYGYTF. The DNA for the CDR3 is TGTGCCAGCCCCTCCCCTGCACAACGTAACTATGGCTACACCTTC.

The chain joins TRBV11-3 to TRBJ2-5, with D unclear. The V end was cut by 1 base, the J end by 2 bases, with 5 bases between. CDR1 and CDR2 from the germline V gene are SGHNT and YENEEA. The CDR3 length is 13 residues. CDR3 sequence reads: CASSLGSQETQYF. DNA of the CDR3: TGTGCCAGCAGCTTAGGGTCTCAAGAGACCCAGTACTTC.

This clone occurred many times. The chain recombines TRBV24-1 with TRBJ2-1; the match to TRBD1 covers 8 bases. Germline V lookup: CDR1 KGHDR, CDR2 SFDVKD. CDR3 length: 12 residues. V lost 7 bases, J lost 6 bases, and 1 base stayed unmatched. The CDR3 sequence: CATRDRVNEQFF. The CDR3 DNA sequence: TGTGCCACCAGGGACAGGGTCAATGAGCAGTTCTTC.

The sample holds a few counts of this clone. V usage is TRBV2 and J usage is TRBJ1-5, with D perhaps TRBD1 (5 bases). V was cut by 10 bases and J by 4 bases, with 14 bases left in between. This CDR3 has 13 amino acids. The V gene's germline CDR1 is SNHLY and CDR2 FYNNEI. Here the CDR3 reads CAISPAGNQPQHF. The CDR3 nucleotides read TGTGCCATTAGTCCGGCAGGGAATCAGCCCCAGCATTTT.

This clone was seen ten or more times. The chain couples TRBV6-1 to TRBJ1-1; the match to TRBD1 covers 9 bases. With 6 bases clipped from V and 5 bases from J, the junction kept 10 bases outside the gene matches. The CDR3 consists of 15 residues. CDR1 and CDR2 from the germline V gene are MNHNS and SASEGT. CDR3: CASRLQGAMGTEAFF. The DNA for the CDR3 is TGTGCCAGCAGATTACAGGGGGCAATGGGAACTGAAGCTTTCTTT.

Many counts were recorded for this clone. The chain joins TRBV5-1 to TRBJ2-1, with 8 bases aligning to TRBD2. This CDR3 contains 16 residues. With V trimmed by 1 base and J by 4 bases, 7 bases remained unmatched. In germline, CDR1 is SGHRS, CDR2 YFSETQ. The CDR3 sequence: CASSLWLAGIYNEQFF. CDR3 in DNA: TGCGCCAGCAGCTTGTGGTTAGCGGGAATATACAATGAGCAGTTCTTC. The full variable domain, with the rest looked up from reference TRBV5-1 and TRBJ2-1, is KAGVTQTPRYLIKTRGQQVTLSCSPISGHRSVSWYQQTPGQGLQFLFEYFSETQRNKGNFPGRFSGRQFSNSRSEMNVSTLELGDSALYLCASSLWLAGIYNEQFFGPGTRLTVL.

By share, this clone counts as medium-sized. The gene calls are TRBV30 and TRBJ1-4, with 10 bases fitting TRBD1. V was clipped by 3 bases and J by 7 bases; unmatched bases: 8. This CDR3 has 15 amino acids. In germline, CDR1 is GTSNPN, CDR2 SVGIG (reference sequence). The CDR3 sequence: CAWRSPDRGSEKLFF. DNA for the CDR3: TGTGCCTGGAGATCTCCGGACAGGGGGAGTGAAAAACTGTTTTTT.

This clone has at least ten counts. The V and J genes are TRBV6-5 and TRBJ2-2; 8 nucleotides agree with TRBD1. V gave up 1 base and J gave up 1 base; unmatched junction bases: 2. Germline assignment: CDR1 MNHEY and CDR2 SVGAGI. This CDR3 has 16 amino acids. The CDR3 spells CASSYLGTGNTGELFF. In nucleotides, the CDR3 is TGTGCCAGCAGTTACTTGGGGACAGGGAACACCGGGGAGCTGTTTTTT.

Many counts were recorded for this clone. CDR3 coding DNA: TGTGCCATCAGTGACGGGGGGAATAATCAGCCCCAGCATTTT. As protein: CAISDGGNNQPQHF. The chain has TRBV10-3 and TRBJ1-5, with TRBD1 as a possible D gene (5 bases). This CDR3 is built from 14 residues. Germline assignment: CDR1 ENHRY and CDR2 SYGVKD. The V end lost 3 bases, the J end lost 4 bases, and 10 bases lay between the germline ends.

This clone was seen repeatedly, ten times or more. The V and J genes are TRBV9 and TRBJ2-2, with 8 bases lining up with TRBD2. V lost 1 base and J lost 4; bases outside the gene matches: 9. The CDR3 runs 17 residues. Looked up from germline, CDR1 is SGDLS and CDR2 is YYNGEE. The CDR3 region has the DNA TGTGCCAGCAGCGTACGGGCGGGGGGCCGGAGCACCGGGGAGCTGTTTTTT. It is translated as CASSVRAGGRSTGELFF. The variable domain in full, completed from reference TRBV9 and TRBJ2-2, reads DSGVTQTPKHLITATGQRVTLRCSPRSGDLSVYWYQQSLDQGLQFLIQYYNGEERAKGNILERFSAQQFPDLHSELNLSSLELGDSALYFCASSVRAGGRSTGELFFGEGSRLTVL.

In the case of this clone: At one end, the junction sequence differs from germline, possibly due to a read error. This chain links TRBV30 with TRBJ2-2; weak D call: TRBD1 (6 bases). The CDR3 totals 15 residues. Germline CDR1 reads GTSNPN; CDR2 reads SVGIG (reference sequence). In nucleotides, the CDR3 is TGTGCCTGGCACGACGGGACATCTAACACCGTGGAGCTGTTTTTT. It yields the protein CAWHDGTSNTVELFF.

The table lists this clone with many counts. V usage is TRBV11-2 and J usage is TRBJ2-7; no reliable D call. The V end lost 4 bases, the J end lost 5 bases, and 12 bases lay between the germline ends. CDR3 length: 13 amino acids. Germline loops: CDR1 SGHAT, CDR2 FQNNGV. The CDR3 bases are TGTGCCAGCAGCTCGCCCCCGGTAGACGAGCAGTACTTC. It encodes CASSSPPVDEQYF.

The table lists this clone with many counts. Here the CDR3 DNA reads TGTGCCAGCAGCCGACAGCCCCAAGAGACCCAGTACTTC. This encodes CASSRQPQETQYF. The V call is TRBV11-2, the J call TRBJ2-5, with a possible D match to TRBD1 (5 bases). CDR3 length: 13 residues. Germline-derived CDR1 and CDR2 are SGHAT and FQNNGV. The V and J ends lost 5 bases and 1 base respectively, with 8 bases between them.

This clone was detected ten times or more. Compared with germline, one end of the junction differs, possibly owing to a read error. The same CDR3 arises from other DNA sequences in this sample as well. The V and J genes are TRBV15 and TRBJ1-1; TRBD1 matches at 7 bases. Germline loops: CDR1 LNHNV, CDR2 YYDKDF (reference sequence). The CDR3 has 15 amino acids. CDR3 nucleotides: TGTGCCACCAGCCGAGAGAACAGGGGGAACACTGAAGCTTTCTTT. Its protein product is CATSRENRGNTEAFF.

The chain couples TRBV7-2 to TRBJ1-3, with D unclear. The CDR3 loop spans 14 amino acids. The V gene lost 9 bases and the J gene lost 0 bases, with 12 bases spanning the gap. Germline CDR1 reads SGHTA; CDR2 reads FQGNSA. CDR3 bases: TGTGCCAGTATGGAACAGACCTCTGGAAACACCATATATTTT. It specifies CASMEQTSGNTIYF.

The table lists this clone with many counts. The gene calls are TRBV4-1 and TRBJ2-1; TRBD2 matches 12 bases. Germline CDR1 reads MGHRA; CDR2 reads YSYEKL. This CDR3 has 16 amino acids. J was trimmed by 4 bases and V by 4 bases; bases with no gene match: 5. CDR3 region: CASSRTTSGGYNEQFF. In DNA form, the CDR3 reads TGCGCCAGCAGCCGGACGACTAGCGGGGGTTACAATGAGCAGTTCTTC.

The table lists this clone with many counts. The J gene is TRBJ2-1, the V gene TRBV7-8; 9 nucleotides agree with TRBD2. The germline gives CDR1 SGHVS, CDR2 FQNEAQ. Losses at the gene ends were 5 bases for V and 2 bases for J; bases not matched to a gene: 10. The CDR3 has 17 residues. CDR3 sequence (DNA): TGTGCCAGCAGCCGAGGTGAAAGACTAGCGGCCTACAATGAGCAGTTCTTC. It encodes CASSRGERLAAYNEQFF.

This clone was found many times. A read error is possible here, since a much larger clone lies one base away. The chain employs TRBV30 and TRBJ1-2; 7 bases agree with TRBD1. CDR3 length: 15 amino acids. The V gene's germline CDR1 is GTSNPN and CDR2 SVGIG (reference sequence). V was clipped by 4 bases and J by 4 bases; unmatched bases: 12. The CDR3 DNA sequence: TGTGCCTGGAAGACTCCCGGGACAGCTTCCTATGGCTACACCTTC. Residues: CAWKTPGTASYGYTF.